Following are 28 T cell receptor beta chains from one sample sequenced in a study of graft-versus-host responses after intestinal transplantation (TCRdb year 2021). The sample's time point label is to be understood as: cells obtained before transplantation from donor or recipient. Library prep was done by the immunoSEQ multiplex PCR assay. TCRdb stores this immuneACCESS table with in-frame sequences only. Part of the clones is absent; in the studies checked, under half of the shortfall reflects unresolved V genes, and no reason is known for the rest. In this sample the table shows about 36,000 clones, roughly 94% of which occur a single time. The top ten clones comprise about 0.23% of the sample. Their specific antigens are unknown. The material was unstimulated CD4+ T cells sorted from spleen or lymph node cells, obtained before transplant. The receptor source for this set is a human donor who was the organ donor for an intestinal transplant.

This chain connects TRBV2 to TRBJ1-1; no definite D call. CDR1 is SNHLY, CDR2 FYNNEI, per germline. V gave up 6 bases and J gave up 8 bases, with 10 bases separating them. The CDR3 is 11 amino acids. CDR3 DNA: TGTGCCAGCAGAGCCGGGGTCGAAGCTTTCTTT. Its translation is CASRAGVEAFF. Full variable domain (missing parts from reference TRBV2 and TRBJ1-1): EPEVTQTPSHQVTQMGQEVILRCVPISNHLYFYWYRQILGQKVEFLVSFYNNEISEKSEIFDDQFSVERPDGSNFTLKIRSTKLEDSAMYFCASRAGVEAFFGQGTRLTVV.

This rearrangement joins TRBV6-6 to TRBJ2-5; 9 bases are a match to TRBD2. The CDR3 contains 15 residues. CDR1 is MNHNY, CDR2 SVGAGI, per germline (reference sequence). The V and J ends lost 5 bases and 5 bases, in that order; junction bases with no gene match: 9. The CDR3 region is CASSPSRGGMETQYF. CDR3 DNA sequence: TGTGCCAGCAGTCCTTCGCGGGGGGGCATGGAGACCCAGTACTTC.

The gene calls are TRBV19 and TRBJ2-3, with D maybe TRBD1 (5 bases). Germline lookup yields CDR1 LNHDA and CDR2 SQIVND (reference sequence). V was shortened by 7 bases and J by 4 bases, with 9 bases between the two germline ends. The CDR3 has 12 residues. The DNA of the CDR3 is TGTGCCAGTAAGGGGCTCCCAGATACGCAGTATTTT. It yields the protein CASKGLPDTQYF.

This clone was detected only once. The chain combines TRBV30 with TRBJ1-1; D unclear. The germline gives CDR1 GTSNPN, CDR2 SVGIG (reference sequence). Trimming left V 0 bases short and J 2 bases short, with 10 bases between. The CDR3 is made up of 14 amino acids. This chain's CDR3 is CAWSVLWGNTEAFF. Here the CDR3 DNA reads TGTGCCTGGAGTGTACTTTGGGGAAACACTGAAGCTTTCTTT.

V gene TRBV19 combines with J gene TRBJ1-1; D unresolved. CDR1 is LNHDA, CDR2 SQIVND, per germline (reference sequence). The CDR3 has 13 residues. V lost 2 bases to trimming and J lost 2 bases, with 6 bases between them. CDR3 residues: CASSITANTEAFF. The CDR3 DNA is TGTGCCAGTAGTATAACGGCTAACACTGAAGCTTTCTTT.

This chain joins TRBV30 and TRBJ2-3; D gene uncertain. The CDR3 covers 15 residues. V lost 4 bases and J 3 bases, leaving 17 bases between the germline ends. Germline V gene lookup returns CDR1 GTSNPN and CDR2 SVGIG (reference sequence). CDR3 sequence (DNA): TGTGCCTGGACCACGGGCCTTGCCGGAACAGATACGCAGTATTTT. It encodes CAWTTGLAGTDTQYF.

The chain employs TRBV5-4 and TRBJ2-5, with TRBD1 as a possible D gene (7 bases). The CDR3 runs to 13 residues. V lost 2 bases and J lost 8, with 13 bases in between. CDR1 SGHNT and CDR2 YYREEE come from the germline V gene (reference sequence). The CDR3 here is CASSLSRGDTQYF. In nucleotides, the CDR3 is TGTGCCAGCAGCTTAAGCAGGGGGGATACCCAGTACTTC.

V is TRBV5-1 and J is TRBJ1-2, with 7 bases fitting TRBD1. CDR3 length: 14 amino acids. Germline CDR1 is SGHRS and CDR2 is YFSETQ. Unmatched junction bases numbered 5, after V lost 4 bases and J lost 2 bases. This CDR3 is CASSARQGNYGYTF. CDR3 sequence (DNA): TGCGCCAGCAGCGCGAGACAGGGCAACTATGGCTACACCTTC.

The V gene is TRBV11-3, the J gene TRBJ1-1; perhaps TRBD1 as D (6 bases). Germline assignment: CDR1 SGHNT and CDR2 YENEEA. V shed 9 bases and J shed 0 bases, with 14 bases lying between them. CDR3 length: 14 residues. The CDR3 DNA sequence: TGTGCCAGTAGAGAGGACAGATTGAACACTGAAGCTTTCTTT. This encodes CASREDRLNTEAFF.

This sequence joins TRBV7-2 and TRBJ2-3; a possible D gene is TRBD1 (5 bases). The length of the CDR3 is 15 residues. Germline V gives CDR1 SGHTA, CDR2 FQGNSA. The V end was cut by 10 bases, the J end by 3 bases, with 20 bases between. CDR3 DNA: TGTGCCATCACCAGGGCTCTGAGTAGGACAGATACGCAGTATTTT. Amino acid sequence: CAITRALSRTDTQYF.

The chain recombines TRBV28 with TRBJ1-5; possible D gene TRBD1, 6 bases. Trimming cost V 3 bases and J 9 bases, with 18 bases left between them. This CDR3 comprises 15 residues. CDR1 is MDHEN and CDR2 is SYDVKM in the germline V gene. The CDR3, as DNA: TGTGCCAGCAGTTTGGGGGGCAGGGTAGTCTCGCCCCAGCATTTT. This encodes CASSLGGRVVSPQHF.

J is TRBJ1-3 and V is TRBV5-6; D ambiguous. This CDR3 has 13 residues. V lost 6 bases and J lost 4, with 11 bases in between. Germline values: CDR1 SGHDT, CDR2 YYEEEE. The CDR3: CASTRASGNTIYF. The CDR3 bases are TGTGCCAGCACTAGGGCATCCGGAAACACCATATATTTT.

With regard to this clone: One junction end does not reproduce the germline sequence, and a read error may be involved. J is TRBJ1-2 and V is TRBV7-9; D is ambiguous. The CDR3 contains 15 residues. Germline V lookup: CDR1 SEHNR, CDR2 FQNEAQ (reference sequence). The CDR3, as DNA: TGTGCCAGCAGCTTAGACGGGATCCCTAAGTATGGCTACACCTTC. Its protein is CASSLDGIPKYGYTF.

The rearrangement uses TRBV4-3 and TRBJ1-6; 8 positions agree with TRBD1. The germline V gene has CDR1 LGHNA and CDR2 YSLEER. With 4 bases clipped from V and 5 bases from J, the junction kept 7 bases outside the gene matches. The CDR3 length is 16 residues. CDR3 DNA sequence: TGCGCCAGCAGCCGATCCGGACAGGGCAATAATTCACCCCTCCACTTT. This gives the protein CASSRSGQGNNSPLHF.

CDR3: CASSIFGYWMRGNTIYF. The CDR3, as DNA: TGTGCCAGTAGTATTTTCGGGTACTGGATGCGTGGAAACACCATATATTTT. The chain links TRBV19 to TRBJ1-3; D remains ambiguous. Germline lookup yields CDR1 LNHDA and CDR2 SQIVND (reference sequence). The length of the CDR3 is 17 residues. V lost 3 bases, J lost 3 bases, and 18 bases lay in between. The complete variable domain, with remaining parts taken from reference TRBV19 and TRBJ1-3, reads DGGITQSPKYLFRKEGQNVTLSCEQNLNHDAMYWYRQDPGQGLRLIYYSQIVNDFQKGDIAEGYSVSREKKESFPLTVTSAQKNPTAFYLCASSIFGYWMRGNTIYFGEGSWLTVV.

The V gene is TRBV7-2, the J gene TRBJ2-3; 8 bases line up with TRBD2. Looked up from germline, CDR1 is SGHTA and CDR2 is FQGNSA. V lost 2 bases and J lost 1; bases outside the gene matches: 2. The CDR3 spans 15 residues. The CDR3 loop is CASSLSGGRTDTQYF. CDR3 DNA: TGTGCCAGCAGCTTAAGCGGGGGCCGCACAGATACGCAGTATTTT.

The gene calls are TRBV20-1 and TRBJ2-7; D might be TRBD1 or TRBD2, each matching 5 bases. Per germline, CDR1 DFQATT and CDR2 SNEGSKA (reference sequence). The V gene lost 3 bases and the J gene lost 5 bases, with 8 bases spanning the gap. The CDR3 is 11 amino acids. The CDR3 here is CSASPGHEQYF. The CDR3 DNA is TGCAGTGCTAGCCCGGGGCACGAGCAGTACTTC.

The gene calls are TRBV7-2 and TRBJ1-2; 10 nucleotides align to TRBD1. The trim removed 1 base at V and 4 bases at J, leaving 0 bases unmatched. The CDR3 loop spans 14 amino acids. The V gene's germline CDR1 is SGHTA and CDR2 FQGNSA. The CDR3 DNA follows: TGTGCCAGCAGCTTAGGGACAGGGGGCTATGGCTACACCTTC. As protein: CASSLGTGGYGYTF.

The chain is built from TRBV5-1 and TRBJ2-7, with D tentatively TRBD2 (6 bases). This CDR3 contains 15 residues. V was shortened by 6 bases and J by 4 bases, with 20 bases between the two germline ends. Germline V CDR1 and CDR2: SGHRS, YFSETQ. CDR3 protein: CASNTLGTLAYEQYF. CDR3 coding DNA: TGCGCCAGCAACACCCTCGGGACTCTTGCTTACGAGCAGTACTTC.

The chain has TRBV7-8 and TRBJ1-1; D perhaps matches TRBD1 (5 bases). This CDR3 spans 16 amino acids. V lost 6 bases, J lost 0 bases, and 17 bases lay in between. Germline assignment: CDR1 SGHVS and CDR2 FQNEAQ. This chain's CDR3 is CASSPGAAIMNTEAFF. CDR3 nucleotides: TGTGCCAGCAGTCCCGGGGCAGCCATCATGAACACTGAAGCTTTCTTT.

This chain connects TRBV30 to TRBJ1-5; D may be TRBD1 (5 bases). This CDR3 spans 17 amino acids. In germline, CDR1 is GTSNPN, CDR2 SVGIG (reference sequence). The V end was cut by 0 bases, the J end by 2 bases, with 17 bases between. The CDR3 DNA sequence: TGTGCCTGGAGTGTACCCCGGGACCTTTGGGGCAATCAGCCCCAGCATTTT. It yields the protein CAWSVPRDLWGNQPQHF. Variable domain in full (rest from reference TRBV30 and TRBJ1-5): SQTIHQWPATLVQPVGSPLSLECTVEGTSNPNLYWYRQAAGRGLQLLFYSVGIGQISSEVPQNLSASRPQDRQFILSSKKLLLSDSGFYLCAWSVPRDLWGNQPQHFGDGTRLSIL.

The CDR3 region is CASSQDPPEPQHF. CDR3 DNA: TGTGCCAGCAGCCAAGATCCCCCAGAGCCCCAGCATTTT. The chain couples TRBV4-2 to TRBJ1-5, with unresolved D. Germline V CDR1 and CDR2: LGHNA, YNFKEQ. The CDR3 is 13 residues long. V was clipped by 0 bases and J by 8 bases, with 8 bases between them.

J is TRBJ1-1 and V is TRBV7-9; TRBD1 might be the D (5 bases). CDR1 SEHNR and CDR2 FQNEAQ come from the germline V gene (reference sequence). The CDR3 totals 14 residues. The V end lost 6 bases, the J end lost 2 bases, and 13 bases lay between the germline ends. This CDR3 is CASSPLTGNTEAFF. CDR3 DNA: TGTGCCAGCAGTCCTCTCACAGGAAACACTGAAGCTTTCTTT.

This clone came up once. This chain uses TRBV7-9 with TRBJ2-1; D is uncertain. CDR3 size: 16 residues. V was shortened by 0 bases and J by 0 bases, with 9 bases between the two germline ends. Germline V gene data show CDR1 as SEHNR and CDR2 as FQNEAQ (reference sequence). As DNA, the CDR3 is TGTGCCAGCAGCTTAGCGCCTAGGTTCTCCTACAATGAGCAGTTCTTC. Protein sequence: CASSLAPRFSYNEQFF.

The rearrangement uses TRBV7-2 and TRBJ2-3; perhaps TRBD2 as D (7 bases). CDR1 is SGHTA, CDR2 FQGNSA, per germline. The germline V and J ends were trimmed by 3 bases and 4 bases, with 14 bases remaining between them. The CDR3 extends over 15 amino acids. CDR3 amino acids: CASSFRRGGADTQYF. CDR3 DNA: TGTGCCAGCAGCTTTCGGAGGGGGGGAGCAGATACGCAGTATTTT.

This chain connects TRBV5-6 to TRBJ1-5, with unresolved D. V dropped 4 bases and J dropped 0 bases, with 8 bases sitting between them. The CDR3 consists of 14 residues. CDR1 and CDR2 (germline): SGHDT, YYEEEE. CDR3 region: CASSNGYSNQPQHF. The CDR3, as DNA: TGTGCCAGCAGCAACGGTTATAGCAATCAGCCCCAGCATTTT.

The chain employs TRBV10-3 and TRBJ2-1, with a weak D call TRBD1 (5 bases). The V gene lost 3 bases and the J gene lost 9 bases, with 15 bases spanning the gap. This CDR3 is 14 amino acids long. CDR1 is ENHRY and CDR2 is SYGVKD in the germline V gene. CDR3 sequence reads: CAISDSQGFGEQFF. DNA for the CDR3: TGTGCCATCAGTGACAGTCAGGGATTCGGTGAGCAGTTCTTC.

The genes are TRBV7-6 and TRBJ1-3; D may be TRBD1 (5 bases). CDR1 is SGHVS and CDR2 is FNYEAQ in the germline V gene. V lost 2 bases and J 4 bases, leaving 15 bases between the germline ends. This CDR3 is 16 amino acids long. The CDR3: CASSLQSRAAGNTIYF. The CDR3 region has the DNA TGTGCCAGCAGCTTACAGTCCAGGGCGGCCGGAAACACCATATATTTT.